This TCR beta chain emerged from a study of CD8+ T cells in alopecia areata. The CDR3 extends over 13 amino acids. Germline CDR1 is SGHDT and CDR2 is YYEEEE. V lost 0 bases and J lost 7, with 10 bases in between. Points on this clone: Its antigen is unknown.

Extracted RNA was reverse transcribed into cDNA, the sequencing template. Using immunoSEQ multiplex PCR, the repertoire was profiled, and TCRdb retains in-frame clones only, with some absent. The table shows over 250,000 clones, with 60% occurring only once. General study results and limits: Researchers say the link of baseline CD8+ expansion to response remains uncertain, with one nonresponder. Scalp lesions, especially in alopecia totalis/universalis, had higher clonality than normal scalp.

Noted treatment: oral pan-JAK inhibitor, 5-10 mg twice daily. In alopecia areata patients, both lesional scalp punch biopsies and peripheral blood were collected. Using a FACSAria, the CD4+ and CD8+ T cells were sorted from the PBMCs. This sequence originates from a human donor with alopecia areata. This material consisted of CD4+ T cells sorted from blood, taken around week 53, from a patient treated with tofacitinib. The chain employs TRBV5-6 and TRBJ1-2; perhaps TRBD1 as D (5 bases). The CDR3 protein is CASSLVGESGYTF. DNA for the CDR3: TGTGCCAGCAGCTTGGTGGGGGAATCTGGCTACACCTTC.